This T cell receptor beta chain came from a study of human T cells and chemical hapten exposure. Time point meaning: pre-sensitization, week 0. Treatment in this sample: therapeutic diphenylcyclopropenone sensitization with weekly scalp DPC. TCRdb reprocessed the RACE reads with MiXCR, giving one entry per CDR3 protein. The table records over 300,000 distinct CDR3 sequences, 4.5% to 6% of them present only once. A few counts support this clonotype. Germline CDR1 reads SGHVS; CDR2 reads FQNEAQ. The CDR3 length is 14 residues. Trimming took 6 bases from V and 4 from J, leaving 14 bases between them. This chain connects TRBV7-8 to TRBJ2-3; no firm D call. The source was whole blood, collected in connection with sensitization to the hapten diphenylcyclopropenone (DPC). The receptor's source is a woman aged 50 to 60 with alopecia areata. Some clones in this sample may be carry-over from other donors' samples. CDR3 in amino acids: CASSLPLVSDTQYF. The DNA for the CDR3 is TGTGCCAGCAGTTTGCCGCTAGTATCAGATACGCAGTATTTT.